This T cell receptor beta chain was documented in a study of T-cell memory formation after mild COVID-19. Study-wide results and limits: CD8+ contracting clones occupied EMRA, while CD4+ ones occupied mainly CM and EM. Memory from before infection featured some responding clones, which suggests cross-reactive memory joined. Clones contracting over day 15 to 85 were CD4/CD8 balanced, with later expanders leaning CD4+.

At least ten counts were recorded for this clonotype. Its specificity is unknown. From 5'RACE with constant-segment primers came TCR alpha and TCR beta cDNA libraries that carried sample barcodes and UMIs. TCRdb reprocessed the 5' RACE reads via MiXCR and lists one record per CDR3 protein. The sample lists 250,000 to 300,000 distinct CDR3 sequences, under 20% occurring once. CDR3 size: 17 residues. V dropped 0 bases and J dropped 3; count of bases not matched to a gene: 5. Germline V CDR1 and CDR2: SGHTA, FQGTGA. Input material: PBMCs or a T cell subset sorted from them (not recorded which). This receptor was obtained from a man aged 18-30 years who had mild COVID-19 (a few samples of this study predate the infection). Cell type and time point are not known. The rearrangement links TRBV7-3 to TRBJ1-1; 12 positions match TRBD1. CDR3 loop: CASSLTGQGALDTEAFF. CDR3 coding DNA: TGTGCCAGCAGCTTAACGGGACAGGGGGCGCTGGACACTGAAGCTTTCTTT.